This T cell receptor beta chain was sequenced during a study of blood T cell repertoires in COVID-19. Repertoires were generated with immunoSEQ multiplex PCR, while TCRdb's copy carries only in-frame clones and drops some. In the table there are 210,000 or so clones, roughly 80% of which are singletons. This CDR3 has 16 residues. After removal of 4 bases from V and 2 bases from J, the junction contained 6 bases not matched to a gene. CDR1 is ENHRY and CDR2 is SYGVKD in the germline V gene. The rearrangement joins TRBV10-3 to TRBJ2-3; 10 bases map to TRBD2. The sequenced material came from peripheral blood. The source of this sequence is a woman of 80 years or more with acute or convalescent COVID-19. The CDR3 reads CAISGGLADLTDTQYF. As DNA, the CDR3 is TGTGCCATCAGTGGTGGACTAGCGGACCTCACAGATACGCAGTATTTT.